This T cell receptor (beta chain) is from a study of breast tumors, draining lymph nodes, adjacent tissues. Study-level findings and limits: Most tumor T cells seemingly derive from lymph node, then expand in tumor. Tumor TCR diversity was below lymph nodes but above nontumor tissue. The lymph node origin of tumor T cells was framed as consistent with a hypothesis, not demonstrated.

The lymph nodes were axillary draining lymph nodes from breast cancer patients. Via MiXCR, TCRdb re-called the multiplex PCR reads, giving one row per CDR3 protein. The sample lists about 130,000 distinct CDR3 sequences, around 20% occurring once. This clonotype has ten or more counts. Its antigen remains unknown. This CDR3 spans 14 amino acids. CDR1 is SGHKS and CDR2 is YYEKEE in the germline V gene (reference sequence). V was shortened by 3 bases and J by 4 bases, with 13 bases between the two germline ends. The TCR comes from a female donor with breast cancer. Some clones in this sample may be carry-over from other donors' samples. Sequencing used axillary lymph node tissue. The rearrangement joins TRBV5-5 to TRBJ1-2; possible D gene TRBD1, 5 bases. CDR3 loop: CASSSAPGSYGYTF. The CDR3 nucleotides read TGTGCCAGCAGCTCGGCCCCAGGGAGCTATGGCTACACCTTC. Looking up the rest from reference TRBV5-5 and TRBJ1-2 gives the full variable domain: DAGVTQSPTHLIKTRGQQVTLRCSPISGHKSVSWYQQVLGQGPQFIFQYYEKEERGRGNFPDRFSARQFPNYSSELNVNALLLGDSALYLCASSSAPGSYGYTFGSGTRLTVV.